This is a list of T cell receptor beta chains from one sample in a study of blood T cell repertoires in COVID-19. Some clones are missing from TCRdb's copy, which holds only in-frame ones; the method was immunoSEQ multiplex PCR. The sample includes hundreds of thousands of clones, approximately 87% of them seen just once. Material for sequencing was peripheral blood. The source of these receptors is an older woman with COVID-19, enrolled during active disease. Each CDR3 is given with its conserved first and last residue. D genes are given only for firm matches. Some rows mark clone size as missing; the rest say once, few, many or name a class of expanded clone.

v_gene	j_gene	d_gene	abundance	CDR3aa	CDR3nt
TRBV6-6	TRBJ2-1	TRBD2	.	CASSRRLAGDNEQFF	TGTGCCAGCAGCCGACGACTAGCGGGGGATAATGAGCAGTTCTTC
TRBV5-1	TRBJ2-5	TRBD2	.	CASSLGLAGLETQYF	TGCGCCAGCAGCTTGGGACTAGCGGGGCTTGAGACCCAGTACTTC
TRBV6-5	TRBJ2-7	.	.	CASLSQGSYEQYF	TGTGCCAGCCTTTCCCAGGGTTCCTACGAGCAGTACTTC
TRBV19	TRBJ2-1	TRBD1	once	CASSPGQSYNEQFF	TGTGCCAGTAGTCCGGGACAGTCCTACAATGAGCAGTTCTTC
TRBV7-3	TRBJ1-6	TRBD1	.	CASSPDRASPLHF	TGTGCCAGCAGCCCAGACAGGGCCTCACCCCTCCACTTT
TRBV5-1	TRBJ2-1	TRBD2	.	CASSLLAGGEQFF	TGCGCCAGCAGCTTACTAGCGGGGGGGGAGCAGTTCTTC
TRBV12-5	TRBJ1-1	TRBD1	.	CASGLVGGAFF	TGTGCTAGTGGTTTGGTAGGGGGCGCTTTCTTT
TRBV28	TRBJ2-5	.	once	CASSGTGDQETQYF	TGTGCCAGCAGTGGTACCGGGGACCAAGAGACCCAGTACTTC
TRBV6-1	TRBJ2-1	TRBD2	.	CASSDIAILAGDEQFF	TGTGCCAGCAGTGATATAGCAATTCTAGCGGGGGATGAGCAGTTCTTC
TRBV19	TRBJ1-3	TRBD1	.	CASSIRRGQPGNTIYF	TGTGCCAGTAGTATCCGTCGGGGACAGCCTGGAAACACCATATATTTT
TRBV7-2	TRBJ2-1	TRBD2	.	CASSLSGGPQNEQFF	TGTGCCAGCAGCTTGAGCGGGGGGCCCCAAAATGAGCAGTTCTTC
TRBV5-6	TRBJ2-5	TRBD2	.	CASSLRLAGQETQYF	TGTGCCAGCAGCTTGCGTCTAGCGGGCCAAGAGACCCAGTACTTC
TRBV15	TRBJ2-2	.	.	CATSVISGSGSDTGELFF	TGTGCCACCAGCGTTATCTCGGGGTCGGGATCGGACACCGGGGAGCTGTTTTTT
TRBV7-3	TRBJ2-7	TRBD2	.	CASSLQRGGREQYF	TGTGCCAGCAGCTTACAGCGGGGGGGACGGGAGCAGTACTTC
TRBV2	TRBJ1-6	TRBD1	.	CASSSGQGAWNSPLHF	TGTGCCAGCAGTTCGGGACAGGGGGCATGGAATTCACCCCTCCACTTT
TRBV2	TRBJ1-2	TRBD1	.	CASGQGRGYGYTF	TGTGCCAGCGGACAGGGTCGTGGCTATGGCTACACCTTC
TRBV28	TRBJ2-5	.	.	CASSLLETQYF	TGTGCCAGCAGTTTACTGGAGACCCAGTACTTC
TRBV5-4	TRBJ2-5	TRBD2	.	CASSLVPSGGAKTQYF	TGTGCCAGCAGCTTGGTACCCAGCGGGGGGGCGAAGACCCAGTACTTC
TRBV7-9	TRBJ1-6	TRBD1	.	CASSGGTAESAPLHF	TGTGCCAGCAGCGGGGGGACAGCCGAGAGCGCACCCCTCCACTTT
TRBV3-1/TRBV3-2	TRBJ1-1	.	.	CASSHLGARNTEAFF	TGTGCCAGCAGCCACTTAGGGGCTAGGAACACTGAAGCTTTCTTT
TRBV7-9	TRBJ2-2	.	once	CASSLGPSLGELFF	TGTGCCAGCAGCTTAGGTCCGTCACTAGGGGAGCTGTTTTTT
TRBV7-3	TRBJ2-5	TRBD1	few	CASSPNTGDGETQYF	TGTGCCAGCAGCCCAAATACAGGGGATGGAGAGACCCAGTACTTC
TRBV6-5	TRBJ1-2	.	.	CASTPTRRGGYGYTF	TGTGCCAGCACCCCCACGAGGAGAGGGGGCTATGGCTACACCTTC
TRBV28	TRBJ1-5	.	.	CASSPFSGSRQPQHF	TGTGCCAGCAGTCCTTTTTCAGGGTCTCGGCAGCCCCAGCATTTT